These 27 T cell receptor beta chains were sequenced from one sample in a study of blood T cells in healthy people across ages. Through a sample-barcoded 5' primer and a J-beta primer mix, a second PCR was run for roughly 6 to 12 cycles. TCRdb passed the 5' RACE reads through MiXCR, listing each CDR3 protein once. The sample has fewer than 800,000 distinct CDR3 sequences, roughly 20% seen once; the top ten hold roughly 3.7%. Sequencing used blood. The receptors derive from a man aged 65 to 79 in good health.

In regard to this clonotype: A much larger clone is a single base away; this may be a read error. Here the CDR3 DNA reads TGTGGCAGCAGCCCATCAGGGGGACTAGCCAAAAACATTCAGTACTTC. It yields the protein CGSSPSGGLAKNIQYF. This chain connects TRBV28 to TRBJ2-4; D is possibly TRBD1 (7 bases). The length of the CDR3 is 16 residues. Looked up from germline, CDR1 is MDHEN and CDR2 is SYDVKM.

This clonotype occurred a few times. A much larger clonotype is one base distant, so this may be a read error. The gene calls are TRBV29-1 and TRBJ1-2; perhaps TRBD1 as D (6 bases). The CDR3 loop spans 12 amino acids. Germline V gene data show CDR1 as SQVTM and CDR2 as ANQGSEA. The CDR3 DNA reads TGCAGCGTTGAAGGCGGGGGCTATGGCTGCACCTTC. It is translated as CSVEGGGYGCTF.

The chain carries TRBV4-1 and TRBJ2-5; 10 bases are a match to TRBD2. The DNA end favors TRBJ2-7, so the J call may be wrong. CDR1 MGHRA and CDR2 YSYEKL come from the germline V gene. The CDR3 has 17 amino acids. The chain's CDR3 is CASSYLAGVAGPYEQYF. As DNA, the CDR3 is TGCGCCAGCAGCTATCTAGCGGGAGTAGCTGGGCCCTACGAGCAGTACTTC.

The chain employs TRBV18 and TRBJ1-5; the D gene is possibly TRBD1 (6 bases). Deletions cut 0 bases from V and 0 bases from J, with 18 bases between. CDR1 is KGHSH and CDR2 is LQKENI in the germline V gene. The CDR3 runs to 19 residues. The CDR3 here is CASSPPRGPGQYSNQPQHF. The CDR3 coding sequence is TGTGCCAGCTCACCACCGAGGGGTCCGGGACAATATAGCAATCAGCCCCAGCATTTT. Supplemented by reference TRBV18 and TRBJ1-5, the full variable domain reads NAGVMQNPRHLVRRRGQEARLRCSPMKGHSHVYWYRQLPEEGLKFMVYLQKENIIDESGMPKERFSAEFPKEGPSILRIQQVVRGDSAAYFCASSPPRGPGQYSNQPQHFGDGTRLSIL.

The chain links TRBV9 to TRBJ2-7; 10 bases are a match to TRBD1. The V gene's germline CDR1 is SGDLS and CDR2 YYNGEE. This CDR3 has 15 residues. The ends lost 3 bases at V and 5 bases at J; junction bases unmatched: 8. CDR3 bases: TGTGCCAGCAGCGAAGGGACAGGGGCGAACCACGAGCAGTACTTC. This codes for CASSEGTGANHEQYF.

CDR3 sequence: CASSPARAYEQYF. The DNA for the CDR3 is TGTGCCAGCAGCCCAGCTAGGGCCTACGAGCAGTACTTC. The chain carries TRBV7-2 and TRBJ2-5, with D uncertain. The DNA end is more similar to TRBJ2-7, so the J call may be wrong. There are 13 residues in the CDR3. The germline gives CDR1 SGHTA, CDR2 FQGNSA.

This rearrangement joins TRBV7-2 to TRBJ2-7; D ambiguous. The DNA end favors TRBJ2-1, so the J call may be wrong. The CDR3 covers 15 residues. Germline V gene data show CDR1 as SGHTA and CDR2 as FQGNSA. The CDR3 loop is CASSLVARPLLEQFF. The CDR3, as DNA: TGTGCCAGCAGCTTAGTGGCTAGGCCACTGCTTGAGCAGTTCTTC.

This clonotype turned up a few times. The V call is TRBV5-1, the J call TRBJ2-4; 14 bases are a match to TRBD2. V shed 0 bases and J 8 bases; nucleotides not matched to a gene: 7. The CDR3 spans 17 residues. Germline loops: CDR1 SGHRS, CDR2 YFSETQ. CDR3 sequence (DNA): TGCGCCAGCAGCTTGGATGGGACTAGCGGGAGTATTTACATTCAGTACTTC. It translates to CASSLDGTSGSIYIQYF. The variable domain in full, completed from reference TRBV5-1 and TRBJ2-4, reads KAGVTQTPRYLIKTRGQQVTLSCSPISGHRSVSWYQQTPGQGLQFLFEYFSETQRNKGNFPGRFSGRQFSNSRSEMNVSTLELGDSALYLCASSLDGTSGSIYIQYFGAGTRLSVL.

This clonotype was seen more than once but under ten times. The chain has TRBV3-1 and TRBJ2-7, with TRBD1 matching over 8 bases. The germline gives CDR1 LGHDT, CDR2 YNNKEL (reference sequence). V lost 3 bases and J lost 4; bases outside the gene matches: 8. This CDR3 comprises 15 residues. The CDR3 spells CASSHSGTGQYEQYF. The CDR3 coding sequence is TGTGCCAGCAGCCATAGTGGGACAGGCCAATACGAGCAGTACTTC.

This clonotype was seen a few times. The rearrangement joins TRBV2 to TRBJ2-5; 8 bases align to TRBD1. With the DNA end fitting TRBJ2-7 better, the J assignment may be wrong. CDR1 and CDR2 from the germline V gene are SNHLY and FYNNEI. The CDR3 extends over 15 amino acids. The CDR3 region has the DNA TGTGCCAGCAGTGGTGGACAGGGCCAACTCTACGAGCAGTACTTC. Amino acids: CASSGGQGQLYEQYF.

The CDR3 DNA is TGTGCCAGCAGCCCCGTCAGCGTGGGCTACAATGAGCAGTTCTTC. It specifies CASSPVSVGYNEQFF. The rearrangement links TRBV3-1 to TRBJ2-1; the D is unclear. In germline, CDR1 is LGHDT, CDR2 YNNKEL (reference sequence). The V end was cut by 4 bases, the J end by 3 bases, with 13 bases between. The CDR3 sequence is 15 residues long.

The gene calls are TRBV7-3 and TRBJ1-3; 9 bases are shared with TRBD1. The J segment lost 4 bases and the V segment lost 5 bases, leaving 6 bases of the junction unmatched. This CDR3 is built from 15 residues. Germline CDR1 is SGHTA and CDR2 is FQGTGA. CDR3 in DNA: TGTGCCAGCAGCCCAGGGACAGGGCTAGGAAACACCATATATTTT. As protein: CASSPGTGLGNTIYF.

As concerns this clonotype: At one of its ends the junction is not consistent with the germline gene, which may arise from a read error. V gene TRBV29-1 combines with J gene TRBJ2-3, with 10 bases aligning to TRBD2. CDR3 length: 14 residues. Germline loops: CDR1 SQVTM, CDR2 ANQGSEA. CDR3 sequence (DNA): TGCAGCGTCGAAGCGGGAGGGGGCGGAGATACGCAGTATTTT. Amino acids: CSVEAGGGGDTQYF.

The rearrangement uses TRBV20-1 and TRBJ1-2; 11 positions match TRBD1. The CDR3 has 15 amino acids. Germline CDR1 reads DFQATT; CDR2 reads SNEGSKA (reference sequence). V shed 4 bases and J 4 bases; nucleotides not matched to a gene: 8. The CDR3 DNA reads as TGCAGTGCTAAAAGAACCGGGACAGGGGGCTATGGCTACACCTTC. Translation: CSAKRTGTGGYGYTF.

This clonotype was counted ten times or more. The V call is TRBV6-1, the J call TRBJ2-5; 8 nucleotides line up with TRBD1. The CDR3 covers 16 residues. Germline V gene sequence: CDR1 MNHNS, CDR2 SASEGT. V gave up 4 bases and J gave up 7 bases; unmatched junction bases: 14. The CDR3 loop is CASSARDRLNAGTQYF. CDR3 bases: TGTGCCAGCAGTGCACGGGACAGGCTCAACGCGGGGACCCAGTACTTC.

There are a few counts of this clonotype. The rearrangement uses TRBV7-2 and TRBJ1-4; possible D gene TRBD1, 6 bases. Germline CDR1 is SGHTA and CDR2 is FQGNSA. The germline V and J ends were trimmed by 5 bases and 3 bases, with 13 bases remaining between them. The CDR3 covers 15 residues. The CDR3 sequence: CASSLRGRANEKLFF. The CDR3 bases are TGTGCCAGCAGCCTTAGGGGGAGGGCTAATGAAAAACTGTTTTTT.

This chain joins TRBV15 and TRBJ2-6; a weak D match, TRBD1 (5 bases). Trimming shortened V by 9 bases and J by 0 bases, and 12 bases separated the two germline ends. The germline V gene has CDR1 LNHNV and CDR2 YYDKDF (reference sequence). The CDR3 spans 15 residues. CDR3 in amino acids: CATCIRVSGANVLTF. The DNA for the CDR3 is TGTGCCACTTGTATCAGGGTCTCTGGGGCCAACGTCCTGACTTTC. Together with reference TRBV15 and TRBJ2-6, the CDR3 gives the full variable domain: DAMVIQNPRYQVTQFGKPVTLSCSQTLNHNVMYWYQQKSSQAPKLLFHYYDKDFNNEADTPDNFQSRRPNTSFCFLDIRSPGLGDTAMYLCATCIRVSGANVLTFGAGSRLTVL.

Remarks on this clonotype: A read error is possible here, since a much larger clone lies one base away. This chain links TRBV7-3 with TRBJ2-2; TRBD1 aligns across 7 bases. Per the germline V gene, CDR1 is SGHTA and CDR2 is FQGTGA. The length of the CDR3 is 14 residues. Here the CDR3 DNA reads TGTGCCAGCGGCTTAAGACAGGGTGCCGGGGAGCTGTTTTTT. Translating gives CASGLRQGAGELFF.

This clonotype was seen only a few times. The chain uses TRBV7-3 and TRBJ2-1; 8 bases map to TRBD2. The V segment lost 6 bases and the J segment 2 bases; nucleotides outside the gene matches: 9. The CDR3 totals 16 residues. Germline-derived CDR1 and CDR2 are SGHTA and FQGTGA. Here the CDR3 DNA reads TGTGCCAGCAGTTTAGCGGGACGCCTTGCCTACAATGAGCAGTTCTTC. It yields the protein CASSLAGRLAYNEQFF.

The V gene is TRBV20-1, the J gene TRBJ2-1; the D gene is possibly TRBD2 (7 bases). Germline V CDR1 and CDR2: DFQATT, SNEGSKA (reference sequence). This CDR3 has 17 residues. V was clipped by 2 bases and J by 5 bases, with 22 bases between them. CDR3 protein: CSARPRRGEGPNNEQFF. In DNA form, the CDR3 reads TGCAGTGCTAGACCCCGTAGGGGGGAGGGCCCCAACAATGAGCAGTTCTTC.

This clonotype has ten or more counts. The chain joins TRBV4-1 to TRBJ2-7, with TRBD2 matching 13 bases. The V and J ends lost 1 base and 4 bases, in that order; junction bases with no gene match: 4. CDR3 length: 16 amino acids. Germline V gene data show CDR1 as MGHRA and CDR2 as YSYEKL. This CDR3 reads CASSQGGTSGTYEQYF. For the CDR3, the DNA is TGCGCCAGCAGCCAAGGAGGGACTAGCGGGACATACGAGCAGTACTTC.

This clonotype appeared a few times. Germline and junction disagree at one end, which may indicate a read error. The V gene is TRBV12-3 or TRBV12-4, the J gene TRBJ2-1; D is ambiguous. This CDR3 region has 16 residues. CDR3 bases: TGTGCCAGCAGATTAGGGCGGTCTCTAGGGTACGATGAGCAGTTCTTC. Translated, it gives CASRLGRSLGYDEQFF.

This sequence joins TRBV27 and TRBJ1-1, with D possibly TRBD1 on 6 matching bases. The CDR3 loop spans 15 amino acids. Between the trimmed V and J ends, which lost 8 bases and 1 base, there was a span of 17 bases. The germline gives CDR1 MNHEY, CDR2 SMNVEV (reference sequence). CDR3 loop: CASSRTGLSNTEAFF. Here the CDR3 DNA reads TGTGCCAGCTCAAGAACAGGGCTTTCGAACACTGAAGCTTTCTTT.

The CDR3 sequence is CASSFSAGAVYEQFF. CDR3 in DNA: TGCGCCAGCAGCTTTTCGGCGGGAGCAGTCTATGAGCAGTTCTTC. The chain links TRBV5-1 to TRBJ2-1; TRBD2 agrees at 7 bases. The V gene end was trimmed by 2 bases and the J gene end by 8 bases; junction bases not matched to a gene: 10. CDR1 is SGHRS, CDR2 YFSETQ, per germline. The CDR3 loop spans 15 amino acids.

This clonotype has only a few counts. The chain joins TRBV20-1 to TRBJ2-1; TRBD1 is a possible D gene (5 bases). The CDR3 is made up of 14 amino acids. Germline CDR1 is DFQATT and CDR2 is SNEGSKA (reference sequence). The germline V and J ends were trimmed by 5 bases and 0 bases, with 11 bases remaining between them. This CDR3 reads CSAERGGSYNEQFF. CDR3 in DNA: TGCAGTGCTGAAAGGGGTGGCTCCTACAATGAGCAGTTCTTC.

This clonotype has more than one count but fewer than ten. The V and J genes are TRBV6-6 and TRBJ2-7; the D is unclear. The CDR3 has 16 amino acids. CDR1 is MNHNY and CDR2 is SVGAGI in the germline V gene (reference sequence). V gave up 0 bases and J gave up 3 bases, with 15 bases separating them. The CDR3 is CASSYSEVNWDYEQYF. The CDR3 bases are TGTGCCAGCAGTTACTCTGAAGTAAATTGGGACTACGAGCAGTACTTC.

The chain combines TRBV5-1 with TRBJ2-3; D is ambiguous. This CDR3 region has 16 residues. The germline V gene encodes CDR1 SGHRS and CDR2 YFSETQ. V lost 0 bases and J lost 4, with 15 bases in between. In nucleotides, the CDR3 is TGCGCCAGCAGCTTGGATGGGCGTAGGTGCTCAGATACGCAGTATTTT. Translation gives CASSLDGRRCSDTQYF.